Listed below are T cell receptor beta chains from one sample, sequenced in a study of blood T cells in healthy people across ages. TCRdb called the 5' RACE reads again in MiXCR, with one record for every CDR3 protein. The repertoire holds around 990,000 distinct CDR3 sequences, roughly two fifths seen once, with 13% in the top ten. The sample taken for sequencing was blood. The receptors originated from a young man in good health. Each CDR3 is given with its conserved first and last residue. The D gene is left open where the match is weak. Only part of the rows carry a size: once, few, many, or a class if the clone is expanded.

J: TRBJ2-1
size: -
D: -
V: TRBV29-1
DNA: TGCAGCCCCCTGGGCGGAACCTACAATGAGCAGTTCTTC
CDR3: CSPLGGTYNEQFF

J: TRBJ1-1
size: -
D: -
V: TRBV6-6
DNA: TGTGCCAGCAGTCGAAACGACAGGACTGAAGCTTTCTTT
CDR3: CASSRNDRTEAFF

J: TRBJ2-3
size: many
D: -
V: TRBV5-1
DNA: TGCGCCAGCAGCCTTCGACAAGATACGCAGTATTTT
CDR3: CASSLRQDTQYF

J: TRBJ2-7
size: -
D: -
V: TRBV7-2
DNA: TGTGCCAGCAAAGCCGAAATCTACAATGAGCAGTACTTC
CDR3: CASKAEIYNEQYF

J: TRBJ2-7
size: -
D: -
V: TRBV7-2
DNA: TGTGCCAGCAGACTAGACGGAGCTTCCTACGAGCAGTACTTC
CDR3: CASRLDGASYEQYF

J: TRBJ1-2
size: few
D: -
V: TRBV27
DNA: TGTGCCAGCAGTCTACAAATCCGGCCGGGTAAGGAGGGCTACACCTTC
CDR3: CASSLQIRPGKEGYTF

J: TRBJ2-7
size: few
D: -
V: TRBV20-1
DNA: TGCAGTGCTAGTCCAGGGGCGTTCTACGAGCAGTACTTC
CDR3: CSASPGAFYEQYF

J: TRBJ1-1
size: -
D: TRBD1
V: TRBV10-3
DNA: TGTGCCATCACTACAGGGGTGGGCGGCGGTGAAGCTTTCTTT
CDR3: CAITTGVGGGEAFF

J: TRBJ2-3
size: few
D: TRBD2
V: TRBV5-1
DNA: TGCGCCAGCAGCTTTATCCCGGGACTAGGGGGAGAGGATACGCAGTATTTT
CDR3: CASSFIPGLGGEDTQYF

J: TRBJ2-3
size: few
D: TRBD1
V: TRBV4-1
DNA: TGCGCCAGCAGCCCCAGGACAGGGGGGGGTAGCACAGATACGCAGTATTTT
CDR3: CASSPRTGGGSTDTQYF

J: TRBJ1-5
size: -
D: -
V: TRBV29-1
DNA: TGCAGCGCGGAAGACGGACGCAATCAGCCCCAGCATTTT
CDR3: CSAEDGRNQPQHF

J: TRBJ2-7
size: -
D: -
V: TRBV6-2/TRBV6-3
DNA: TGTGCCAGCAGTTACTCGATAGCGACTACATCGGAACCCTACAATGAGCAGTACTTC
CDR3: CASSYSIATTSEPYNEQYF

J: TRBJ2-1
size: -
D: -
V: TRBV6-6
DNA: TGTGCCAGCACCGCGATTTTGCACGGTGAGCAGTTCTTC
CDR3: CASTAILHGEQFF

J: TRBJ1-4
size: -
D: -
V: TRBV7-9
DNA: TGTGCCAGCAGCGCCCTGGTTGGGGGTGAAAAACTGTTTTTT
CDR3: CASSALVGGEKLFF

J: TRBJ2-7
size: few
D: TRBD1
V: TRBV27
DNA: TGTGCCAGCAGCATACTGGGGGACAGACTCTACGAGCAGTACTTC
CDR3: CASSILGDRLYEQYF

J: TRBJ2-5
size: few
D: -
V: TRBV20-1
DNA: TGCAGTGCTAGAGGCATGCACGTAAAGACCCAGTACTTC
CDR3: CSARGMHVKTQYF

J: TRBJ2-1
size: few
D: -
V: TRBV12-3/TRBV12-4
DNA: TGTGCCAGCAGTTTATACAGGGCGGCCCGCAATGAGCAGTTCTTC
CDR3: CASSLYRAARNEQFF

J: TRBJ2-5
size: few
D: -
V: TRBV6-1
DNA: TGTGCCAGCAGTCCCGGTGCGTCGTTTGGAGCCCAAGAGACCCAGTACTTC
CDR3: CASSPGASFGAQETQYF

J: TRBJ2-1
size: -
D: TRBD1
V: TRBV15
DNA: TGTGCCACCAGCGGGGACAGAAATTACAATGAGCAGTTCTTC
CDR3: CATSGDRNYNEQFF

J: TRBJ2-5
size: few
D: -
V: TRBV24-1
DNA: TGTGCCACCAGTGAAGGACCCAGCCTTGAGACCCAGTACTTC
CDR3: CATSEGPSLETQYF

J: TRBJ2-1
size: few
D: TRBD2
V: TRBV6-5
DNA: TGTGCCAGCAGTTACGGGTTAGCGGGGGTAGAAAGTGAGCAGTTCTTC
CDR3: CASSYGLAGVESEQFF

J: TRBJ1-1
size: -
D: -
V: TRBV7-9
DNA: TGTGCCAGCAGCAAACAGGCGACTGAAGCTTTCTTT
CDR3: CASSKQATEAFF

J: TRBJ2-1
size: -
D: -
V: TRBV5-5
DNA: TGTGCCAGCAGCTTGGAGGCGTCGGGCAGTCCTGCTTACAATGAGCAGTTCTTC
CDR3: CASSLEASGSPAYNEQFF

J: TRBJ2-5
size: -
D: -
V: TRBV3-1
DNA: TGTGCCAGCAGCCAGGGGGCAGCTCAAGAGACCCAGTACTTC
CDR3: CASSQGAAQETQYF

J: TRBJ2-3
size: -
D: -
V: TRBV6-5
DNA: TGTGCCAGCACCATGGACGGAACAGATACGCAGTATTTT
CDR3: CASTMDGTDTQYF

J: TRBJ2-1
size: -
D: TRBD1
V: TRBV9
DNA: TGTGCCAGCAGCGGGACAGACAGGGCAGCCTACAATGAGCAGTTCTTC
CDR3: CASSGTDRAAYNEQFF

J: TRBJ1-5
size: -
D: -
V: TRBV6-2/TRBV6-3
DNA: TGTGCCAGCACCCCTATCTTGGGCGGTCAGCCCCAGCATTTT
CDR3: CASTPILGGQPQHF

J: TRBJ1-2
size: -
D: -
V: TRBV3-1
DNA: TGTGCCAGCAGCCAAGATTTTAGAGGGGCGGGTGGCTACACCTTC
CDR3: CASSQDFRGAGGYTF

J: TRBJ1-5
size: -
D: TRBD1
V: TRBV20-1
DNA: TGCAGTGCTAGAGATTTGAGACAGGGATATAGCAATCAGCCCCAGCATTTT
CDR3: CSARDLRQGYSNQPQHF

J: TRBJ1-2
size: many
D: TRBD1
V: TRBV27
DNA: TGTGCCAGCAGACTGACAGGGAACTATGGCTACACCTTC
CDR3: CASRLTGNYGYTF

J: TRBJ2-5
size: -
D: -
V: TRBV5-1
DNA: TGCGCCAGCAGCTTAACCCCAGGGGCCCAAGAGACCCAGTACTTC
CDR3: CASSLTPGAQETQYF

J: TRBJ1-2
size: few
D: -
V: TRBV7-9
DNA: TGTGCCAGCAGCTTCAATGCGGGGAACTATGGCTACACCTTC
CDR3: CASSFNAGNYGYTF

J: TRBJ1-5
size: -
D: -
V: TRBV10-3
DNA: TGTGCCACCAGTGAGTCGCTCGGGAATCAGCCCCAGCATTTT
CDR3: CATSESLGNQPQHF

J: TRBJ1-4
size: -
D: TRBD1
V: TRBV2
DNA: TGTGCCAGCAGTGGGGACAGCCAAAATGAAAAACTGTTTTTT
CDR3: CASSGDSQNEKLFF

J: TRBJ2-5
size: once
D: -
V: TRBV19
DNA: TGTGCCAGTAGTATGGAACACCGGAGACTCATAGAGACCCAGTACTTC
CDR3: CASSMEHRRLIETQYF

J: TRBJ1-1
size: -
D: -
V: TRBV10-3
DNA: TGTGCCATCAGTGTCGGGGGCGAGCGGACTGAAGCTTTCTTT
CDR3: CAISVGGERTEAFF

J: TRBJ1-1
size: -
D: TRBD1
V: TRBV10-3
DNA: TGTGCTATCAGTGAGGGTACGACAGGGTATAAAGCTTTCTTT
CDR3: CAISEGTTGYKAFF

J: TRBJ1-1
size: -
D: -
V: TRBV20-1
DNA: TGCAGTGCTAGAGAGACGGGTATGAACACTGAAGCTTTCTTT
CDR3: CSARETGMNTEAFF

J: TRBJ2-1
size: few
D: -
V: TRBV12-3/TRBV12-4
DNA: TGTGCCAGCAGTTCCGGTCTGGGCGATGAGCAGTTCTTC
CDR3: CASSSGLGDEQFF

J: TRBJ2-7
size: few
D: -
V: TRBV5-6
DNA: TGTGCCAGCAGCTCGATAGTAGGAGACCGACCGGGCGAGCAGTACTTC
CDR3: CASSSIVGDRPGEQYF

J: TRBJ2-5
size: many
D: -
V: TRBV12-3/TRBV12-4
DNA: TGTGCCAGCAGCCGTGGTCGGCAAGAGACCCAGTACTTC
CDR3: CASSRGRQETQYF

J: TRBJ1-2
size: few
D: -
V: TRBV5-1
DNA: TGCGCCAGCAGCTTGGACCCGGACAGTCGGGCGGGCTATGGCTACACCTTC
CDR3: CASSLDPDSRAGYGYTF

J: TRBJ1-1
size: few
D: TRBD1
V: TRBV20-1
DNA: TGCAGTGCTAGAGATCAGGGGGGGACAGAAATTTTCTGGGACACTGAAGCTTTCTTT
CDR3: CSARDQGGTEIFWDTEAFF

J: TRBJ2-5
size: few
D: TRBD2
V: TRBV9
DNA: TGTGCCAGCAGCCGTGGACTAGCGGCACAAGAGACCCAGTACTTC
CDR3: CASSRGLAAQETQYF

J: TRBJ2-4
size: -
D: -
V: TRBV3-1
DNA: TGTGCCAGCAGCCAAGTAGGGGGGGTTGCCAAAAACATTCAGTACTTC
CDR3: CASSQVGGVAKNIQYF

J: TRBJ2-2
size: -
D: TRBD1
V: TRBV6-5
DNA: TGTGCCAGCTGCATGACAGGGGGGAAGACCGGGGAGCTGTTTTTT
CDR3: CASCMTGGKTGELFF

J: TRBJ2-3
size: -
D: -
V: TRBV7-9
DNA: TGTGCCAGCAGCTTAGTTGACAGCCCCTTCACAGATACGCAGTATTTT
CDR3: CASSLVDSPFTDTQYF

J: TRBJ2-3
size: once
D: TRBD2
V: TRBV9
DNA: TGTGCCAGCAGCGTAGGAGGGGCCCTAGCGGGGGTCACAGATACGCAGTATTTT
CDR3: CASSVGGALAGVTDTQYF

J: TRBJ1-5
size: -
D: -
V: TRBV6-2/TRBV6-3
DNA: TGTGCTAGTACGTCACCGCAAAGGGAGCAGCCCCAGCATTTT
CDR3: CASTSPQREQPQHF

J: TRBJ1-1
size: -
D: -
V: TRBV10-3
DNA: TGTGCCATCAGTGAGCCGACTCAGGGAGGGGGGGAAGCTTTCTTT
CDR3: CAISEPTQGGGEAFF

J: TRBJ1-2
size: -
D: TRBD1
V: TRBV6-1
DNA: TGTGCCAGCAGTAGCCCGGACAGGGTACTAATTAACTATGGCTACACCTTC
CDR3: CASSSPDRVLINYGYTF

J: TRBJ2-7
size: -
D: TRBD1
V: TRBV7-2
DNA: TGTGCCAGCAGCTTAGCAGGGACAGGGACGGGAAATGAGCAGTACTTC
CDR3: CASSLAGTGTGNEQYF

J: TRBJ2-5
size: many
D: -
V: TRBV10-3
DNA: TGTGCCATCAGTGATTTGGAGACCCAGTACTTC
CDR3: CAISDLETQYF